This T cell receptor beta chain came from a study of response to subunit inactivated influenza vaccine. CDR3 length: 15 residues. The germline gives CDR1 SEHNR, CDR2 FQNEAQ (reference sequence). V lost 5 bases and J lost 7, with 18 bases in between. TCRdb fed the RT-PCR reads into MiXCR, producing one record per CDR3 protein. The table shows approximately 530,000 distinct CDR3 sequences, with 7.6% occurring only once. The chain couples TRBV7-9 to TRBJ2-1; TRBD1 might be the D (6 bases). The origin of this receptor is a man aged 50-75 years who received an inactivated influenza vaccine. The source was PBMCs from blood, collected around 25 months after vaccination. CDR3 protein: CASSPRRGNENEQFF. CDR3 bases: TGTGCCAGCAGCCCTCGTAGGGGGAATGAGAATGAGCAGTTCTTC.